The 24 T cell receptor beta chains presented below share a single source sample, sequenced in a study of T cells in pancreatic ductal adenocarcinoma. No neoadjuvant therapy was given to the selected pancreatic ductal adenocarcinoma patients before their surgery. Produced via immunoSEQ multiplex PCR; TCRdb's table is partial and in-frame only. The sample consists of over 100,000 clones, roughly 95% of them appearing once. The specimen sequenced was PBMCs. The receptor source for this set is a human donor with pancreatic ductal adenocarcinoma.

The chain links TRBV2 to TRBJ1-3, with 8 nucleotides matching TRBD1. The V and J ends lost 5 bases and 0 bases, in that order; junction bases with no gene match: 0. CDR1 is SNHLY, CDR2 FYNNEI, per germline. CDR3 length: 14 residues. The CDR3 here is CASSTGGSGNTIYF. For the CDR3, the DNA is TGTGCCAGCAGTACAGGGGGCTCTGGAAACACCATATATTTT.

The rearrangement links TRBV28 to TRBJ2-3, with no clear D. Trimming took 2 bases from V and 0 from J, leaving 3 bases between them. This CDR3 is built from 13 residues. The germline gives CDR1 MDHEN, CDR2 SYDVKM. CDR3 DNA: TGTGCCAGCAGTTTACAGAGCACAGATACGCAGTATTTT. This codes for CASSLQSTDTQYF.

The V call is TRBV4-1, the J call TRBJ2-1; possibly TRBD2 for D (5 bases). The V end lost 0 bases, the J end lost 10 bases, and 10 bases lay between the germline ends. The length of the CDR3 is 13 residues. In germline, CDR1 is MGHRA, CDR2 YSYEKL. Here the CDR3 reads CASSQDFGIEQFF. The CDR3 nucleotides are TGCGCCAGCAGCCAAGATTTCGGGATCGAGCAGTTCTTC.

This chain links TRBV10-3 with TRBJ2-5, with TRBD2 matching 8 bases. Trimming at V came to 4 bases and at J to 5 bases, leaving 9 bases not matched to a gene. Per the germline V gene, CDR1 is ENHRY and CDR2 is SYGVKD. The CDR3 spans 15 residues. As DNA, the CDR3 is TGTGCCATCAGTGGAGGAGCGGGAGTTTCGGAGACCCAGTACTTC. Its protein is CAISGGAGVSETQYF.

The chain recombines TRBV7-9 with TRBJ2-2; 7 bases line up with TRBD2. The V and J ends lost 11 bases and 0 bases, in that order; junction bases with no gene match: 15. This CDR3 comprises 17 residues. CDR1 and CDR2 from the germline V gene are SEHNR and FQNEAQ (reference sequence). CDR3 DNA: TGTGCCGGCTCAACCTGGGGGAGCGGGACGAACACCGGGGAGCTGTTTTTT. It yields the protein CAGSTWGSGTNTGELFF.

The V and J genes are TRBV7-3 and TRBJ2-7, with 8 positions matching TRBD1. The germline gives CDR1 SGHTA, CDR2 FQGTGA. The CDR3 is 14 amino acids. Unmatched junction bases numbered 6, after V lost 5 bases and J lost 3 bases. CDR3 sequence: CASSPGQARYEQYF. The CDR3 DNA sequence: TGTGCCAGCAGCCCGGGACAGGCGCGCTACGAGCAGTACTTC.

The chain uses TRBV9 and TRBJ2-3; 7 bases match TRBD1. With 2 bases clipped from V and 1 base from J, the junction kept 4 bases outside the gene matches. The CDR3 spans 15 residues. CDR1 and CDR2 (germline): SGDLS, YYNGEE. CDR3 residues: CASSVAGQGTDTQYF. The DNA for the CDR3 is TGTGCCAGCAGCGTCGCTGGACAGGGCACAGATACGCAGTATTTT.

This chain joins TRBV10-3 and TRBJ2-3; TRBD2 matches at 12 bases. The germline gives CDR1 ENHRY, CDR2 SYGVKD. CDR3 size: 18 residues. Germline trimming cut 4 bases from V and 2 bases from J; bases unmatched to any gene: 10. In DNA, the CDR3 is TGTGCCATCAGTGGTACTAGCGGGAGGCTTATCACCACAGATACGCAGTATTTT. This gives the protein CAISGTSGRLITTDTQYF.

J is TRBJ1-1 and V is TRBV6-5; D is unclear. Germline values: CDR1 MNHEY, CDR2 SVGAGI. The CDR3 is 15 residues long. V lost 2 bases, J lost 5 bases, and 15 bases lay in between. DNA for the CDR3: TGTGCCAGCAGTTACGGTTGGGAGGGAGTAACTGAAGCTTTCTTT. Translating gives CASSYGWEGVTEAFF.

Only one count was recorded for this clone. The V and J genes are TRBV9 and TRBJ2-3, with no clear D. CDR3 length equals 13 residues. Germline V gene lookup returns CDR1 SGDLS and CDR2 YYNGEE. Trimming took 4 bases from V and 6 from J, leaving 12 bases between them. CDR3 protein: CASSPYYHDTQYF. In DNA, the CDR3 is TGTGCCAGCAGCCCCTACTACCATGATACGCAGTATTTT.

The chain employs TRBV4-2 and TRBJ2-1; the D gene is possibly TRBD2 (5 bases). The CDR3 runs 16 residues. CDR1 and CDR2 (germline): LGHNA, YNFKEQ. V was shortened by 3 bases and J by 5 bases, with 17 bases between the two germline ends. For the CDR3, the DNA is TGTGCCAGCAGCCATACGGGTCTAGCCCGGGACAATGAGCAGTTCTTC. This translates into CASSHTGLARDNEQFF.

This clone was seen only a few times. The chain has TRBV5-6 and TRBJ2-7; D gene uncertain. The CDR3 extends over 11 amino acids. Trimming stripped 4 bases from V and 3 bases from J, with 5 bases between. Germline assignment: CDR1 SGHDT and CDR2 YYEEEE. The CDR3 is CASSLYYEQYF. CDR3 bases: TGTGCCAGCAGCCTTTACTACGAGCAGTACTTC.

This clone was seen a few times. The rearrangement links TRBV7-2 to TRBJ2-3; TRBD2 matches at 9 bases. Losses at the gene ends were 6 bases for V and 0 bases for J; bases not matched to a gene: 4. CDR3 size: 15 residues. CDR1 and CDR2 from the germline V gene are SGHTA and FQGNSA. The CDR3 loop is CASSRTSASTDTQYF. CDR3 DNA sequence: TGTGCCAGCAGTCGGACTAGCGCTAGCACAGATACGCAGTATTTT.

The gene calls are TRBV2 and TRBJ2-5, with 7 nucleotides matching TRBD1. Germline CDR1 is SNHLY and CDR2 is FYNNEI. V shed 10 bases and J 1 base; nucleotides not matched to a gene: 6. CDR3 length: 13 amino acids. The CDR3 DNA is TGTGCCACCCAGGGACAGTCCCAAGAGACCCAGTACTTC. Translation gives CATQGQSQETQYF.

J is TRBJ2-5 and V is TRBV29-1, with D possibly matching TRBD2 (5 bases). The CDR3 length is 12 residues. Trimming took 2 bases from V and 4 from J, leaving 8 bases between them. Per the germline V gene, CDR1 is SQVTM and CDR2 is ANQGSEA. The DNA for the CDR3 is TGCAGCGTTGAAAGAGGGTCAGAGACCCAGTACTTC. Residues: CSVERGSETQYF.

The rearrangement uses TRBV28 and TRBJ1-2, with 11 bases matching TRBD1. This CDR3 has 14 amino acids. Trimming took 10 bases from V and 4 from J; bases not matched to a gene: 8. CDR1 MDHEN and CDR2 SYDVKM come from the germline V gene. CDR3 nucleotide sequence: TGTGCCACTTCCACCGGGACAGGGGGCTATGGCTACACCTTC. Protein product: CATSTGTGGYGYTF.

The chain has TRBV11-3 and TRBJ2-1; 12 nucleotides align to TRBD2. CDR3 length: 15 amino acids. V gave up 5 bases and J gave up 4 bases; unmatched junction bases: 3. Germline assignment: CDR1 SGHNT and CDR2 YENEEA. The CDR3 coding sequence is TGTGCCAGCAGCCTGGGGACTAGCGGGTACAATGAGCAGTTCTTC. The encoded protein is CASSLGTSGYNEQFF.

This chain uses TRBV28 with TRBJ2-1; 9 positions match TRBD1. This CDR3 has 13 residues. The J segment lost 14 bases and the V segment lost 4 bases, leaving 9 bases of the junction unmatched. Germline V gene sequence: CDR1 MDHEN, CDR2 SYDVKM. CDR3 protein: CASSSSWGDREFF. CDR3 nucleotides: TGTGCCAGCAGTTCCTCATGGGGGGACAGGGAGTTCTTC.

The rearrangement uses TRBV29-1 and TRBJ2-5, with 12 bases matching TRBD2. Germline V gene data show CDR1 as SQVTM and CDR2 as ANQGSEA. The CDR3 spans 17 residues. J lost 7 bases, V lost 7 bases, and 19 bases had no gene match. The CDR3 here is CSATYPPGLAGPLTQYF. DNA for the CDR3: TGCAGCGCCACCTACCCCCCAGGACTAGCGGGACCCTTGACCCAGTACTTC.

V gene TRBV10-3 combines with J gene TRBJ2-2; TRBD1 aligns across 8 bases. Trimming took 6 bases from V and 4 from J; bases not matched to a gene: 7. CDR1 is ENHRY, CDR2 SYGVKD, per germline. This CDR3 spans 15 amino acids. In nucleotides, the CDR3 is TGTGCCATCAGCCGGACAGGGCCTTCCACCGGGGAGCTGTTTTTT. It encodes CAISRTGPSTGELFF.

The chain links TRBV19 to TRBJ2-3; tentatively, D is TRBD2 (6 bases). The CDR3 consists of 16 residues. Trimming removed 5 bases from V and 3 bases from J, with 18 bases in between. Germline-derived CDR1 and CDR2 are LNHDA and SQIVND (reference sequence). This CDR3 reads CASSPGSAGRTDTQYF. Here the CDR3 DNA reads TGTGCCAGTAGTCCCGGTTCTGCGGGGCGAACAGATACGCAGTATTTT.

J is TRBJ1-5 and V is TRBV10-3; 7 positions match TRBD1. The CDR3 has 13 amino acids. Germline V gene lookup returns CDR1 ENHRY and CDR2 SYGVKD. The V segment lost 6 bases and the J segment 5 bases; nucleotides outside the gene matches: 4. In nucleotides, the CDR3 is TGTGCCATCAGCTGGGACAGCGATCAGCCCCAGCATTTT. The encoded protein is CAISWDSDQPQHF.

This clone was detected only once. The CDR3 DNA sequence: TGTGCCAGTAGTACCCGGACAGAGCAGTACTTC. Its translation is CASSTRTEQYF. The chain recombines TRBV19 with TRBJ2-7; TRBD1 might be the D (5 bases). The CDR3 covers 11 residues. The germline V and J ends were trimmed by 4 bases and 7 bases, with 8 bases remaining between them. CDR1 LNHDA and CDR2 SQIVND come from the germline V gene (reference sequence).

The J gene is TRBJ2-3, the V gene TRBV5-1, with 8 positions matching TRBD1. Losses at the gene ends were 0 bases for V and 4 bases for J; bases not matched to a gene: 7. From germline, CDR1 is SGHRS and CDR2 YFSETQ. CDR3 size: 16 residues. CDR3 amino acids: CASSLARDRYSDTQYF. The CDR3 nucleotides are TGCGCCAGCAGCTTGGCCCGGGACAGGTACTCAGATACGCAGTATTTT.